This record covers a single T cell receptor (beta chain). V was clipped by 2 bases and J by 7 bases; unmatched bases: 7. Per germline, CDR1 SEHNR and CDR2 FQNEAQ (reference sequence). The CDR3 is 15 residues long. TCRdb's copy holds only in-frame clones and misses some; the assay was immunoSEQ multiplex PCR. The data show some 18,000 clones, under 90% seen once. The record originates from a study of OX40 agonist ivuxolimab in advanced cancers. About the research overall: With ivuxolimab, an agonistic anti-OX40 (CD134) antibody, patients were treated. Patients treated during dose escalation were battling hepatocellular carcinoma, melanoma, renal cell or head and neck cancer. Males comprised around 80% of the group, whose mean age was approximately 61 years (range 23 to 79).

The TCR was taken from an adult with an advanced solid tumor such as melanoma, head and neck, liver or kidney cancer. Source: CD4+ or CD8+ T cells sorted from blood, taken in a trial of the OX40 agonist ivuxolimab. The chain couples TRBV7-9 to TRBJ1-4; TRBD1 matches 7 bases. The CDR3 loop reads CASSLRQGGSEKLFF. For the CDR3, the DNA is TGTGCCAGCAGCTTACGACAGGGCGGTAGTGAAAAACTGTTTTTT.